A selection of T cell receptor beta chains follows, all from one sample in a study of blood T cell repertoires in COVID-19. TCRdb's copy holds only in-frame clones and misses some; the assay was immunoSEQ multiplex PCR. The sample has around 280,000 clones, around 90% seen once. The specimen sequenced was peripheral blood. These receptors were taken from a woman in her forties or fifties who had recovered from COVID-19. CDR3s include the opening cysteine and the closing phenylalanine or tryptophan. Fields, in order: clone size, D gene, J gene, V gene, CDR3 DNA, CDR3 protein. The D gene is left open where the match is weak. Size tells how often a clone was seen (once, few, many) or the class of an expanded clone, and some rows leave it out.

size: .; D: TRBD1; J: TRBJ2-5; V: TRBV30; DNA: TGTGCCTGCCTCGGGACAGAAAAGACCCAGTACTTC; CDR3: CACLGTEKTQYF
size: .; D: .; J: TRBJ2-7; V: TRBV6-5; DNA: TGTGCCAGCAGAAACATCAGGGTAACATCCTACGAGCAGTACTTC; CDR3: CASRNIRVTSYEQYF
size: .; D: TRBD2; J: TRBJ2-3; V: TRBV9; DNA: TGTGCCAGCAGCGCTGAGGGACTAGCGGGATTAGCGGATACGCAGTATTTT; CDR3: CASSAEGLAGLADTQYF
size: .; D: .; J: TRBJ1-1; V: TRBV11-2; DNA: TGTGCCAGCAGCTTATTTCCGAGGACTGAAGCTTTCTTT; CDR3: CASSLFPRTEAFF
size: .; D: .; J: TRBJ1-1; V: TRBV4-3; DNA: TGCGCCAGCAGCCAAGATAGGGAGGGTAAGAACACTGAAGCTTTCTTT; CDR3: CASSQDREGKNTEAFF
size: .; D: TRBD2; J: TRBJ2-5; V: TRBV11-3; DNA: TGTGCCAGCAGCTTAGGCGGACTAGGGCAAGAGACCCAGTACTTC; CDR3: CASSLGGLGQETQYF
size: once; D: TRBD1; J: TRBJ1-3; V: TRBV10-3; DNA: TGTGCCATCAGCGGGACAGACTCTGGAAACACCATATATTTT; CDR3: CAISGTDSGNTIYF
size: once; D: .; J: TRBJ2-3; V: TRBV19; DNA: TGTGCCAGTAGTCCCCATCCCCGGACTGTCGAATTCACAGATACGCAGTATTTT; CDR3: CASSPHPRTVEFTDTQYF
size: .; D: TRBD1; J: TRBJ2-7; V: TRBV7-8; DNA: TGTGCCAGCAGCTTATATGGGACAGGGGGCGAAGAGCAGTACTTC; CDR3: CASSLYGTGGEEQYF
size: .; D: .; J: TRBJ1-2; V: TRBV10-3; DNA: TGTGCCATTTCCGGGGAGGATAACTATGGCTACACCTTC; CDR3: CAISGEDNYGYTF
size: .; D: TRBD1; J: TRBJ2-2; V: TRBV19; DNA: TGTGCCAGTAGTCCGACCGGGACAGCCTTCACCGGGGAGCTGTTTTTT; CDR3: CASSPTGTAFTGELFF
size: .; D: TRBD1; J: TRBJ2-2; V: TRBV6-5; DNA: TGTGCCAGCACGGGACAGGGGAACACCGGGGAGCTGTTTTTT; CDR3: CASTGQGNTGELFF
size: .; D: .; J: TRBJ1-3; V: TRBV7-9; DNA: TGTGCCAGCAGCTTAGAAGCAGGGGCTGTTGGAAACACCATATATTTT; CDR3: CASSLEAGAVGNTIYF
size: .; D: .; J: TRBJ2-7; V: TRBV4-3; DNA: TGCGCCAGCAGCCAAGGACGGGAACTAATTTACGAGCAGTACTTC; CDR3: CASSQGRELIYEQYF
size: .; D: .; J: TRBJ2-4; V: TRBV10-3; DNA: TGTGCCATCAGTGACCCCGTTATGCGGGTCCAGTACTTC; CDR3: CAISDPVMRVQYF
size: .; D: .; J: TRBJ2-2; V: TRBV7-2; DNA: TGTGCCAGCAGCCGGGGGTTCGCGAACACCGGGGAGCTGTTTTTT; CDR3: CASSRGFANTGELFF
size: few; D: .; J: TRBJ1-3; V: TRBV6-5; DNA: TGTGCCAGCAGTTCCTGGACACTGAGCTCTGGAAACACCATATATTTT; CDR3: CASSSWTLSSGNTIYF
size: .; D: TRBD1; J: TRBJ1-5; V: TRBV7-2; DNA: TGTGCCAGCAGTTACCTAGTCGGGACAGGGATTGGCAATCAGCCCCAGCATTTT; CDR3: CASSYLVGTGIGNQPQHF
size: once; D: .; J: TRBJ2-1; V: TRBV4-3; DNA: TGCGCCAGCAGCCCACTAGCTGGAGTGGCAGTCAATGAGCAGTTCTTC; CDR3: CASSPLAGVAVNEQFF
size: .; D: TRBD2; J: TRBJ2-3; V: TRBV6-5; DNA: TGTGCCAGCAGTTACGGGCTAGCGGGAGATACGCAGTATTTT; CDR3: CASSYGLAGDTQYF
size: .; D: TRBD2; J: TRBJ2-1; V: TRBV29-1; DNA: TGCAGCGTTGATGGCGCGGGAGTCGGAAATGAGCAGTTCTTC; CDR3: CSVDGAGVGNEQFF
size: .; D: .; J: TRBJ1-2; V: TRBV9; DNA: TGTGCCAGCAGCGTAGATCCTACGGGGGGCGCAGATGGCTACACCTTC; CDR3: CASSVDPTGGADGYTF
size: few; D: TRBD2; J: TRBJ2-7; V: TRBV5-1; DNA: TGCGCCAGCAGCCGGGGAGGGACCAAATCCTACGAGCAGTACTTC; CDR3: CASSRGGTKSYEQYF
size: .; D: TRBD1; J: TRBJ1-2; V: TRBV28; DNA: TGTGCCAGCAGTTTAAGGGGGCAGCACTATGGCTACACCTTC; CDR3: CASSLRGQHYGYTF
size: few; D: .; J: TRBJ1-5; V: TRBV5-5; DNA: TGTGCCAGCAGCGTCCGGTGGGGCGAGGATCAGCCCCAGCATTTT; CDR3: CASSVRWGEDQPQHF
size: .; D: .; J: TRBJ1-2; V: TRBV6-5; DNA: TGTGCCAGCAGTTTGGACAGTTATGGCTACACCTTC; CDR3: CASSLDSYGYTF
size: .; D: .; J: TRBJ2-1; V: TRBV7-2; DNA: TGTGCCAGCAGCTCGACAGACCGTTATGAGCAGTTCTTC; CDR3: CASSSTDRYEQFF
size: .; D: .; J: TRBJ1-1; V: TRBV5-1; DNA: TGCGCCAGCAGCTTGGGAGCAGGGGCGAACACTGAAGCTTTCTTT; CDR3: CASSLGAGANTEAFF
size: .; D: TRBD1; J: TRBJ2-1; V: TRBV10-3; DNA: TGTGCCATCAGTGAGGCAAACACGGGACAGTACAATGAGCAGTTCTTC; CDR3: CAISEANTGQYNEQFF
size: .; D: .; J: TRBJ1-1; V: TRBV4-2; DNA: TGTGCCAGCAGCCAAGATCAAGGCAGGGGCACTGAAGCTTTCTTT; CDR3: CASSQDQGRGTEAFF
size: .; D: .; J: TRBJ1-2; V: TRBV28; DNA: TGTGCCAGCAGTTTATCTAGGAACCTTAACTATGGCTACACCTTC; CDR3: CASSLSRNLNYGYTF
size: .; D: TRBD1; J: TRBJ2-7; V: TRBV7-9; DNA: TGTGCCAGCAGCCCGGACAGGCCTAGCTCCTACGAGCAGTACTTC; CDR3: CASSPDRPSSYEQYF
size: once; D: .; J: TRBJ2-7; V: TRBV4-2; DNA: TGTGCCAGCAGCCAAGAAGTAGCGGAGTACGAGCAGTACTTC; CDR3: CASSQEVAEYEQYF
size: .; D: .; J: TRBJ1-4; V: TRBV6-5; DNA: TGTGCCAGCAGTTACATGGGGGAGGCTAATGAAAAACTGTTTTTT; CDR3: CASSYMGEANEKLFF
size: .; D: .; J: TRBJ1-2; V: TRBV24-1; DNA: TGTGCCACCAGTGTCAGGGTTTATGGCTACACCTTC; CDR3: CATSVRVYGYTF
size: .; D: TRBD1; J: TRBJ2-5; V: TRBV7-3; DNA: TGTGCCAGCAGCCCCCCCCGGGACAGGGGGCGGGAGACCCAGTACTTC; CDR3: CASSPPRDRGRETQYF
size: .; D: .; J: TRBJ2-6; V: TRBV7-9; DNA: TGTGCCAGCAGCTTAGGTGGACGGCAGGGGAAAGCTGGGGCCAACGTCCTGACTTTC; CDR3: CASSLGGRQGKAGANVLTF
size: .; D: .; J: TRBJ1-6; V: TRBV27; DNA: TGTGCCAGCAGTTTAGGTGGGCATTCACCCCTCCACTTT; CDR3: CASSLGGHSPLHF
size: .; D: .; J: TRBJ2-1; V: TRBV27; DNA: TGTGCCAGCAGTCCGCTCCAGGGTAGATCCTACAATGAGCAGTTCTTC; CDR3: CASSPLQGRSYNEQFF
size: .; D: TRBD2; J: TRBJ2-1; V: TRBV3-1/TRBV3-2; DNA: TGTGCCAGCAGCTCTGACCCAGCGGGAGCCTACAATGAGCAGTTCTTC; CDR3: CASSSDPAGAYNEQFF
size: .; D: .; J: TRBJ1-1; V: TRBV5-5; DNA: TGTGCCAGCAGCATACAGGGGAACACTGAAGCTTTCTTT; CDR3: CASSIQGNTEAFF
size: few; D: .; J: TRBJ1-4; V: TRBV28; DNA: TGTGCCAGCAGAGACAGGTTCTCAACTAATGAAAAACTGTTTTTT; CDR3: CASRDRFSTNEKLFF
size: .; D: .; J: TRBJ1-4; V: TRBV27; DNA: TGTGCCAGCAGGACAGGATACCCTAATGAAAAACTGTTTTTT; CDR3: CASRTGYPNEKLFF
size: .; D: .; J: TRBJ1-3; V: TRBV6-6; DNA: TGTGCCAGCAGTCGGACAGCCTCTGGAAACACCATATATTTT; CDR3: CASSRTASGNTIYF
size: .; D: TRBD1; J: TRBJ2-5; V: TRBV30; DNA: TGTGCCTGGAGTGAATGGACAGGGCTGGGAGAGACCCAGTACTTC; CDR3: CAWSEWTGLGETQYF